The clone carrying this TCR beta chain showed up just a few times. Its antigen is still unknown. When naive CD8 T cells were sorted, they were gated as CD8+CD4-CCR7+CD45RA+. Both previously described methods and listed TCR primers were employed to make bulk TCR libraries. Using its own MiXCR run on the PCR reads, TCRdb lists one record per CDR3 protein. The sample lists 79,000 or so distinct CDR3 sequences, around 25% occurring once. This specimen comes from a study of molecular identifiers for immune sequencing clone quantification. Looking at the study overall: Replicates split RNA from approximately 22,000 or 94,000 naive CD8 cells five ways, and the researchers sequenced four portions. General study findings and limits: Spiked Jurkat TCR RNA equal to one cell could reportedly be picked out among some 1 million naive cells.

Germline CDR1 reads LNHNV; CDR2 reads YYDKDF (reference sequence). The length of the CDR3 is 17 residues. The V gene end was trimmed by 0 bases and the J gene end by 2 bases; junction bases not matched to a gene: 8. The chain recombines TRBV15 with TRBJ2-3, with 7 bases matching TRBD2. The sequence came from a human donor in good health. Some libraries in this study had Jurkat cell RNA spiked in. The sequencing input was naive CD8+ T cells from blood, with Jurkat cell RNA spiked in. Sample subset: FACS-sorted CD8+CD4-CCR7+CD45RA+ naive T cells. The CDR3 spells CATSREANGGSTDTQYF. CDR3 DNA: TGTGCCACCAGCAGAGAGGCGAACGGGGGGTCCACAGATACGCAGTATTTT.